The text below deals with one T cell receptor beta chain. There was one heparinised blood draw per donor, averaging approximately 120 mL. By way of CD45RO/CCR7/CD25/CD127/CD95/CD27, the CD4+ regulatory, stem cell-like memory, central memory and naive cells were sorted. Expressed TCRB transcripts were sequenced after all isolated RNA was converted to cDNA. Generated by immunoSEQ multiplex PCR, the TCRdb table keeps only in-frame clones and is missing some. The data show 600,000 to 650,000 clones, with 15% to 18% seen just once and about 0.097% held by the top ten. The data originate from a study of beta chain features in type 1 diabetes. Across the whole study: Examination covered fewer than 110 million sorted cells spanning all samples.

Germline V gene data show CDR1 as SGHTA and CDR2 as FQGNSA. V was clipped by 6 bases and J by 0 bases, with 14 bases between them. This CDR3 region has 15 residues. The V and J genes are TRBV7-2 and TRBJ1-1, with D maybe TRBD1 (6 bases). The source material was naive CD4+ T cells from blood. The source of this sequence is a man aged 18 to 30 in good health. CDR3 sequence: CASSKYRELNTEAFF. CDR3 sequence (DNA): TGTGCCAGCAGTAAATACAGGGAGTTGAACACTGAAGCTTTCTTT.